This T cell receptor beta chain stems from a study of T cell clonality in common variable immunodeficiency. The study's findings and limits: Patient heterogeneity in the CVID cohort limited correlations between repertoire features and clinical complications.

This clone was seen many times. Its antigen is unidentified. Read data end 3 residues before the CDR3 end; the end is taken from the germline J gene. CDR1 and CDR2 (germline): LNHDA, SQIVND (reference sequence). This CDR3 has 17 residues. The ends were cut back, 4 bases at V and 2 bases at J, with 18 bases in the middle. TCRdb's table, derived via immunoSEQ multiplex PCR, lists solely in-frame clones and lacks some. The sample gives 40,000 to 65,000 clones, none seen only once, and the top ten clones hold 1.8%. Material for sequencing was peripheral blood mononuclear cells. This chain links TRBV19 with TRBJ1-5; a possible D gene is TRBD1 (6 bases). This receptor was taken from a person aged 18-69 years in good health. The sequenced CDR3 bases are TGTGCCAGTAGTAAACAGGGAACGGTGCGGGGCAATCAGCCC. Its protein is CASSKQGTVRGNQP. The CDR3 in full is CASSKQGTVRGNQPQHF.